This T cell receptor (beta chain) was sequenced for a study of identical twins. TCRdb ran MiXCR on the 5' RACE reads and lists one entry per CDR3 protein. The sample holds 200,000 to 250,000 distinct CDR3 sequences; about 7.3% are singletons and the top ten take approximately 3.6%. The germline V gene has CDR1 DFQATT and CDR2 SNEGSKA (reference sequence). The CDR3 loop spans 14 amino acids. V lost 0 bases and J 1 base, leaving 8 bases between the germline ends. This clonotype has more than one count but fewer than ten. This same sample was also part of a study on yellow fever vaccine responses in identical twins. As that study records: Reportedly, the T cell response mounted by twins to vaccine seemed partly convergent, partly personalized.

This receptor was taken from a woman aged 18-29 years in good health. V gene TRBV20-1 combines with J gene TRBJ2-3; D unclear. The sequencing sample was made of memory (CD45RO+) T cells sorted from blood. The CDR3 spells CSARDFRRTDTQYF. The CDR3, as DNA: TGCAGTGCTAGAGATTTTCGTCGCACAGATACGCAGTATTTT.